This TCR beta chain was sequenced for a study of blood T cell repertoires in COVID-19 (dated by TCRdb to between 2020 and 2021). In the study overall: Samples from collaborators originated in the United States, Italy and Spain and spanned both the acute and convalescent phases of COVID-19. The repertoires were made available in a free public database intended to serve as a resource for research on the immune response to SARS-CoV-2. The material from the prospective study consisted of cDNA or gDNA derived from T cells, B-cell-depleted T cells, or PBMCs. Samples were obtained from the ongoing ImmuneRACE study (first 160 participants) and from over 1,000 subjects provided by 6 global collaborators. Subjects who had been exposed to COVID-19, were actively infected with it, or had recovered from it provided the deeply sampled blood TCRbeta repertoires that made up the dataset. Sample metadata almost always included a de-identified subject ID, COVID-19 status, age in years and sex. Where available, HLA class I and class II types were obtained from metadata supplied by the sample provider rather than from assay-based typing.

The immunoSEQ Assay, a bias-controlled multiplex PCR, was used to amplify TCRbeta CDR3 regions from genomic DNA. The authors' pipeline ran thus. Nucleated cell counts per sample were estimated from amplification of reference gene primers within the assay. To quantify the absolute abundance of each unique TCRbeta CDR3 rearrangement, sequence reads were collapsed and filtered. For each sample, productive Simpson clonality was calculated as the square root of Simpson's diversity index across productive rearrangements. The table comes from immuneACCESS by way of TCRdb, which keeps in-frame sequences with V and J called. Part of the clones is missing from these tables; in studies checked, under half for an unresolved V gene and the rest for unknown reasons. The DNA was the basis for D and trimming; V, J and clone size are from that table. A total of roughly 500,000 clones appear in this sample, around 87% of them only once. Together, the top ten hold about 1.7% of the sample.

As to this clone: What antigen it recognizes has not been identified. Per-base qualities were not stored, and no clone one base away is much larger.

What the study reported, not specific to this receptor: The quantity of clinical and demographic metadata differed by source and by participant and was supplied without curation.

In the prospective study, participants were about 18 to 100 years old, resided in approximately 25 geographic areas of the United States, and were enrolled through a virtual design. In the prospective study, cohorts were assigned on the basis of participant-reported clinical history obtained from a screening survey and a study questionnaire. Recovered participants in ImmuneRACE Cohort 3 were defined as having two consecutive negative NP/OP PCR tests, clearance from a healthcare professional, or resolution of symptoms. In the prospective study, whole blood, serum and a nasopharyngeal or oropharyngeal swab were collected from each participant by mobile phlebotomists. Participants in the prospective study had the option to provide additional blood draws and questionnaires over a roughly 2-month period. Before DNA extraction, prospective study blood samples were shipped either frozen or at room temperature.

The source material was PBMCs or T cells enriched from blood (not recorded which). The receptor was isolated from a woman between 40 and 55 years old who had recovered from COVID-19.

The bases read TGCGCCAGCAGCCTGACACCATACGAGCAGTACTTC. This yields the protein CASSLTPYEQYF. The chain joins TRBV4-3 to TRBJ2-7; no D gene is confidently identified. According to the germline V gene, CDR1 reads LGHNA and CDR2 reads YSLEER. V drops 4 bases and J drops 4 bases, leaving 8 bases in between. Reading from cysteine to phenylalanine, the CDR3 counts 12 amino acids. CDR3 DNA only is kept here, 36 bases in frame from base 1.